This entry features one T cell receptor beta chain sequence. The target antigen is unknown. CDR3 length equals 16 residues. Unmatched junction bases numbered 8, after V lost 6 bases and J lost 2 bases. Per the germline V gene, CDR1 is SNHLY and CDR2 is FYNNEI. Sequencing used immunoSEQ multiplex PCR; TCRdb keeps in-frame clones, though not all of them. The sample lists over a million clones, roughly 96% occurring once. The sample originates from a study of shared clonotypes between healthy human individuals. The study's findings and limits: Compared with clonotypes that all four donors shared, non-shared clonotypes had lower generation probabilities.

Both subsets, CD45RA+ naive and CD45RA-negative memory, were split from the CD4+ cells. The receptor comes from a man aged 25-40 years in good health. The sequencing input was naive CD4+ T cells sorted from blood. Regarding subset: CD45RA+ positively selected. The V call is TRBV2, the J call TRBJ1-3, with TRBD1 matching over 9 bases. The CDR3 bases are TGTGCCAGCAGACAGGGGGCTTCCCGAACTGGAAACACCATATATTTT. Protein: CASRQGASRTGNTIYF.